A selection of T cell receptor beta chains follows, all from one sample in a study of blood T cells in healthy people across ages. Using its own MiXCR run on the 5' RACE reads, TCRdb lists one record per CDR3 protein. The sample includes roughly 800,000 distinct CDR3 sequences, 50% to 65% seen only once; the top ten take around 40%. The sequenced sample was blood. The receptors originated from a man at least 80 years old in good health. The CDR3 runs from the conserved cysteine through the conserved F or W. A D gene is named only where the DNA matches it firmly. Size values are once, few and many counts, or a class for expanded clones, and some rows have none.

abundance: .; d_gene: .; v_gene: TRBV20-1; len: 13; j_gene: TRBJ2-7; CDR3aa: CSATAGGAYEQYF; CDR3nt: TGCAGTGCCACGGCCGGGGGCGCCTACGAGCAGTACTTC
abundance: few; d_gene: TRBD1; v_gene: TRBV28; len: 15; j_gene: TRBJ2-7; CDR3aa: CASSSSGTGRYEQYF; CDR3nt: TGTGCCAGCAGCTCATCCGGGACAGGGAGGTACGAGCAGTACTTC
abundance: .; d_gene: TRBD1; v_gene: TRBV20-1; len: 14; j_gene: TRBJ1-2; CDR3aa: CSVTRGQGGYGYTF; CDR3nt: TGCAGTGTTACAAGGGGACAGGGAGGCTATGGCTACACCTTC
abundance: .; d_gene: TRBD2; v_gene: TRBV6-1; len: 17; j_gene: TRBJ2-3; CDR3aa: CASSGTKLAGAPGAQYF; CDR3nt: TGTGCCAGCAGTGGAACGAAACTAGCGGGGGCCCCTGGGGCGCAGTATTTT
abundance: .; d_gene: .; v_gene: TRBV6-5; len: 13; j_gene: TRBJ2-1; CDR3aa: CASSYSRGGEQFF; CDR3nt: TGTGCCAGCAGTTACTCCAGGGGAGGTGAGCAGTTCTTC
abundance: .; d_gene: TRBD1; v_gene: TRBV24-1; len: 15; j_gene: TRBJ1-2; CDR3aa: CATSDADRAPPGYTF; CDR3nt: TGTGCCACCAGTGATGCGGACAGGGCCCCTCCGGGCTACACCTTC
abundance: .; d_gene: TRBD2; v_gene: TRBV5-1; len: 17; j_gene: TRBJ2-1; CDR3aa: CASSLGPAGSSYNEQFF; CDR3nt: TGCGCCAGCAGCTTGGGCCCAGCGGGGAGCTCCTACAATGAGCAGTTCTTC
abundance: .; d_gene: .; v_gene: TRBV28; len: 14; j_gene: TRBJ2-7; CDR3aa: CASSLSRAPDEQYF; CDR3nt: TGTGCCAGCAGTTTATCCAGGGCTCCCGACGAGCAGTACTTC
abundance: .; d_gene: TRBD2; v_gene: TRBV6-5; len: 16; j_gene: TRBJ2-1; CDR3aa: CASSYTAGGPYNEQFF; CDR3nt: TGTGCCAGCAGTTACACAGCGGGAGGGCCTTACAATGAGCAGTTCTTC
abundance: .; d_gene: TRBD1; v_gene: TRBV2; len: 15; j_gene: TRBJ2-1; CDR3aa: CASGSPGTGTAEQFF; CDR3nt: TGTGCCAGCGGAAGTCCCGGGACAGGAACGGCTGAGCAGTTCTTC
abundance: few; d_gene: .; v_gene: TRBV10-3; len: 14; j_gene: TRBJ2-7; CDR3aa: CAITRDRAGYEQYF; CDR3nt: TGTGCCATCACCAGGGACCGGGCTGGGTACGAGCAGTACTTC
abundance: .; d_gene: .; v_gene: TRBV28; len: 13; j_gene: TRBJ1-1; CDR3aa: CASTSQGIAEAFF; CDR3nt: TGTGCCAGCACAAGTCAGGGGATCGCTGAAGCTTTCTTT
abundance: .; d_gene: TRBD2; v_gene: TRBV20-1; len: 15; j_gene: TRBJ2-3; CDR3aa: CSAQDSGSPTDTQYF; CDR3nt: TGCAGTGCCCAGGACAGCGGGAGTCCTACAGATACGCAGTATTTT
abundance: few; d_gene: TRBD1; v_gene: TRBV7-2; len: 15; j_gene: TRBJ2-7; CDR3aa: CASSERQGPTYEQYF; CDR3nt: TGTGCCAGCAGCGAAAGACAGGGGCCAACTTACGAGCAGTACTTC
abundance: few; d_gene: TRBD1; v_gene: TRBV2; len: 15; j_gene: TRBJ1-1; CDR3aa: CASRARQGMNTEAFF; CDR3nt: TGCGCCAGCAGGGCACGACAGGGGATGAACACTGAAGCTTTCTTT